Sequencing of this T cell receptor (beta chain) was carried out in a study of cytomegalovirus exposure and HLA in healthy donors. The ends were cut back, 4 bases at V and 2 bases at J, with 22 bases in the middle. Per germline, CDR1 LGHNA and CDR2 YNFKEQ. The CDR3 loop spans 18 amino acids. This clone was found a few times. The target antigen is unknown. Whole-study results and caveats: It was reported in a later analysis that an Asian-associated ancestry cluster showed fewer N-insertions than the 666-donor mean.

The PCR used 60 Vbeta and 13 Jbeta primers. TCRdb keeps only in-frame clones here, not all; method: immunoSEQ multiplex PCR. The data contain 95,000 to 150,000 clones, 15% of them seen just once; the ten biggest clones take up 1.9%. The source of this sequence is a woman under 30 in good health and CMV-seronegative. The chain carries TRBV4-2 and TRBJ2-3, with a weak D call TRBD2 (5 bases). Sequences were obtained from PBMCs. The CDR3 protein is CASSPMVLLPDFTDTQYF. Written as DNA, the CDR3 is TGTGCCAGCAGCCCCATGGTGTTACTACCGGACTTCACAGATACGCAGTATTTT.